Each of the 16 T cell receptor beta chains below was sequenced from the same sample in a study of blood T cell repertoires in COVID-19. Data came from immunoSEQ multiplex PCR; TCRdb stores just in-frame clones and leaves some out. Here the sample spans 100,000 to 120,000 clones, about 75% being singletons. Material: peripheral blood. The origin of the receptors is a woman in her 70s with acute or convalescent COVID-19.

This clone appeared once. V and J are TRBV24-1 and TRBJ2-1; TRBD2 matches at 13 bases. In germline, CDR1 is KGHDR, CDR2 SFDVKD. The V segment lost 9 bases and the J segment 9 bases; nucleotides outside the gene matches: 10. CDR3 size: 15 residues. CDR3 coding DNA: TGTGCCACCGGCACCAGGACTAGCGGGGGAGTTGAGCAGTTCTTC. Amino acid sequence: CATGTRTSGGVEQFF.

This clone was seen a handful of times. This rearrangement joins TRBV4-3 to TRBJ1-6; D not certain. V shed 1 base and J shed 0 bases, with 7 bases lying between them. Germline lookup yields CDR1 LGHNA and CDR2 YSLEER. CDR3 length equals 16 residues. The CDR3 region is CASSQAVGSYNSPLHF. The DNA for the CDR3 is TGCGCCAGCAGCCAAGCGGTCGGCTCCTATAATTCACCCCTCCACTTT.

This chain joins TRBV6-5 and TRBJ2-3; D may be TRBD2 (6 bases). Trimming left V 7 bases short and J 0 bases short, with 11 bases between. Germline V CDR1 and CDR2: MNHEY, SVGAGI. The CDR3 covers 14 residues. CDR3 residues: CASTAAGSTDTQYF. The CDR3 nucleotides read TGTGCCAGCACCGCAGCGGGTAGCACAGATACGCAGTATTTT.

The J gene is TRBJ2-7, the V gene TRBV5-1; TRBD1 agrees at 7 bases. With 4 bases clipped from V and 3 bases from J, the junction kept 4 bases outside the gene matches. Germline V gene lookup returns CDR1 SGHRS and CDR2 YFSETQ. The CDR3 sequence is 13 residues long. The CDR3 reads CASSHGTVYEQYF. The CDR3 DNA is TGCGCCAGCAGCCATGGGACAGTCTACGAGCAGTACTTC.

This chain joins TRBV28 and TRBJ1-1; D uncertain. The CDR3 spans 14 residues. The V end lost 3 bases, the J end lost 1 base, and 9 bases lay between the germline ends. The germline V gene has CDR1 MDHEN and CDR2 SYDVKM. In nucleotides, the CDR3 is TGTGCCAGCAGTTTGGAGGGAGGGAACACTGAAGCTTTCTTT. It encodes CASSLEGGNTEAFF. Variable domain in full (rest from reference TRBV28 and TRBJ1-1): DVKVTQSSRYLVKRTGEKVFLECVQDMDHENMFWYRQDPGLGLRLIYFSYDVKMKEKGDIPEGYSVSREKKERFSLILESASTNQTSMYLCASSLEGGNTEAFFGQGTRLTVV.

V usage is TRBV14 and J usage is TRBJ2-3; 7 positions match TRBD2. The CDR3 has 16 residues. Germline assignment: CDR1 SGHDN and CDR2 FVKESK. Unmatched junction bases numbered 6, after V lost 2 bases and J lost 1 base. CDR3 residues: CASSQNGGIGTDTQYF. The CDR3 DNA reads TGTGCCAGCAGCCAAAACGGGGGGATTGGCACAGATACGCAGTATTTT.

The chain joins TRBV5-4 to TRBJ2-5; TRBD1 matches at 9 bases. Trimming at V came to 4 bases and at J to 3 bases, leaving 7 bases not matched to a gene. The length of the CDR3 is 15 residues. CDR1 and CDR2 (germline): SGHNT, YYREEE (reference sequence). In DNA, the CDR3 is TGTGCCAGCAGCAGTAGGACAGGGGCTAAAGAGACCCAGTACTTC. Its protein product is CASSSRTGAKETQYF.

This sequence joins TRBV5-4 and TRBJ2-3, with 10 bases that match TRBD1. The trim removed 4 bases at V and 5 bases at J, leaving 4 bases unmatched. This CDR3 region has 14 residues. The germline V gene has CDR1 SGHNT and CDR2 YYREEE (reference sequence). This CDR3 is CASSRQGAQDTQYF. The CDR3 DNA reads as TGTGCCAGCAGCCGACAGGGGGCGCAAGATACGCAGTATTTT.

DNA of the CDR3: TGTGCCTGGAGTGTTCGGACAGGGGATGAAGCTTTCTTT. This translates into CAWSVRTGDEAFF. This chain joins TRBV30 and TRBJ1-1; 9 positions agree with TRBD1. Looked up from germline, CDR1 is GTSNPN and CDR2 is SVGIG (reference sequence). V shed 0 bases and J 7 bases; nucleotides not matched to a gene: 3. The CDR3 is made up of 13 amino acids.

The chain employs TRBV5-6 and TRBJ2-1; a possible D gene is TRBD1 (6 bases). Germline V gene data show CDR1 as SGHDT and CDR2 as YYEEEE. V was shortened by 0 bases and J by 4 bases, with 11 bases between the two germline ends. This CDR3 comprises 15 residues. The CDR3 sequence is CASSLEGVRYNEQFF. CDR3 DNA: TGTGCCAGCAGCTTGGAGGGGGTGAGGTACAATGAGCAGTTCTTC.

In its sample, this clone was seen a few times. The V gene is TRBV24-1, the J gene TRBJ1-2; 8 nucleotides align to TRBD1. In germline, CDR1 is KGHDR, CDR2 SFDVKD. The CDR3 has 15 amino acids. The ends lost 7 bases at V and 3 bases at J; junction bases unmatched: 9. The CDR3 coding sequence is TGTGCCACCAGAGGGCAGGGGGCAAGAGACTATGGCTACACCTTC. Protein: CATRGQGARDYGYTF.

The V and J genes are TRBV5-4 and TRBJ2-5, with 12 bases lining up with TRBD2. The CDR3 covers 15 residues. V shed 4 bases and J 5 bases; nucleotides not matched to a gene: 6. CDR1 is SGHNT and CDR2 is YYREEE in the germline V gene (reference sequence). Written as DNA, the CDR3 is TGTGCCAGCAGCAATCCTAGCGGGGGGGTCGAGACCCAGTACTTC. Translated, it gives CASSNPSGGVETQYF.

The chain carries TRBV10-3 and TRBJ1-2; 10 bases are shared with TRBD1. Losses at the gene ends were 0 bases for V and 8 bases for J; bases not matched to a gene: 6. Germline assignment: CDR1 ENHRY and CDR2 SYGVKD. This CDR3 comprises 15 residues. The CDR3 spells CAISESRTGGEGYTF. CDR3 in DNA: TGTGCCATCAGTGAGTCAAGGACAGGGGGAGAGGGCTACACCTTC.

This clone occurred a few times. V gene TRBV15 combines with J gene TRBJ2-3; 10 bases are shared with TRBD2. This CDR3 is 17 amino acids long. The trim removed 0 bases at V and 1 base at J, leaving 4 bases unmatched. CDR1 and CDR2 (germline): LNHNV, YYDKDF (reference sequence). CDR3 residues: CATSRDQAGGGTDTQYF. The CDR3 DNA sequence: TGTGCCACCAGCAGAGACCAAGCGGGGGGGGGCACAGATACGCAGTATTTT.

This clone appeared once. The chain recombines TRBV6-5 with TRBJ2-5, with 8 nucleotides matching TRBD1. CDR3 length: 16 residues. V lost 2 bases to trimming and J lost 1 base; unmatched junction nucleotides: 6. CDR1 and CDR2 from the germline V gene are MNHEY and SVGAGI. CDR3 coding DNA: TGTGCCAGCAGTTACCCCGACAGGGGCTCCCAAGAGACCCAGTACTTC. Protein product: CASSYPDRGSQETQYF.

In this sample, this clone turned up a few times. The chain joins TRBV5-1 to TRBJ1-6, with 7 bases lining up with TRBD1. The CDR3 length is 15 residues. Germline trimming cut 4 bases from V and 7 bases from J; bases unmatched to any gene: 8. Germline V gene sequence: CDR1 SGHRS, CDR2 YFSETQ. CDR3 region: CASSVGTARNSPLHF. CDR3 DNA: TGCGCCAGCAGCGTAGGGACAGCGAGAAATTCACCCCTCCACTTT.